This TCR beta chain appears in the sequencing data of a study of early stage breast cancer tumors. Produced via immunoSEQ multiplex PCR; TCRdb's table is partial and in-frame only. The table has tens of thousands of clones, more than 65% seen once. V lost 5 bases to trimming and J lost 5 bases; unmatched junction nucleotides: 13. Germline assignment: CDR1 MNHEY and CDR2 SMNVEV (reference sequence). CDR3 length: 16 amino acids. The origin of this receptor is a person in their 40s with breast cancer. The chain couples TRBV27 to TRBJ2-5; the match to TRBD2 covers 8 bases. The material sequenced was blood. CDR3: CASSKSGGALRETQYF. The CDR3 coding sequence is TGTGCCAGCAGTAAATCGGGGGGGGCCTTAAGGGAGACCCAGTACTTC.